Ten or more counts support the clone carrying this T cell receptor (beta chain). What it recognizes is unknown. The data were taken from a study of early T cells in non-severe SARS-CoV-2 infection. V was cut by 5 bases and J by 3 bases, with 13 bases left in between. This CDR3 comprises 14 residues. Germline CDR1 is MDHEN and CDR2 is SYDVKM. In TCRdb, the 5' RACE reads were re-called with MiXCR into one record per CDR3 protein. The profile shows about 25,000 distinct CDR3 sequences, about 4.5% of them singletons. Study-wide results and caveats: The VDJdb matching leaned toward anti-spike CD8 responses and overlooked private and CD4 specificities.

The rearrangement uses TRBV28 and TRBJ1-1, with D tentatively TRBD1 (6 bases). The receptor was isolated from an adult who was a healthcare worker with PCR-confirmed SARS-CoV-2 infection or an uninfected control (not recorded which). Sequencing was performed on whole blood. For the CDR3, the DNA is TGTGCCAGCAGTACCCAGGGGTTGGACACTGAAGCTTTCTTT. Its protein is CASSTQGLDTEAFF.